A single sample is the source of the 17 T cell receptor beta chains below, sequenced in a study of patients and donors after allogeneic stem cell transplantation. TCRdb re-derived calls from the RT-PCR reads in MiXCR, one entry per CDR3 protein. The table lists 87,000 or so distinct CDR3 sequences, 5% of them singletons. Sequenced sample: blood, either unsorted or a sorted T cell fraction (not recorded which). The receptors come from a human donor who was either an allogeneic HSCT recipient or a stem cell or donor lymphocyte infusion donor (not recorded which). It is not recorded whose cells these are; they may come from a transplant donor.

This clonotype was detected ten times or more. V gene TRBV6-1 combines with J gene TRBJ1-4; TRBD1 matches 7 bases. Trimming removed 6 bases from V and 8 bases from J; junction bases left unmatched: 9. The CDR3 is made up of 14 amino acids. Germline V lookup: CDR1 MNHNS, CDR2 SASEGT. The CDR3 region has the DNA TGTGCCAGCAGAGACAAACAGGGGTGGGAAAAACTGTTTTTT. Translating gives CASRDKQGWEKLFF.

The chain combines TRBV5-1 with TRBJ2-3, with 7 bases matching TRBD2. With V trimmed by 3 bases and J by 4 bases, 11 bases remained unmatched. This CDR3 comprises 16 residues. CDR1 is SGHRS, CDR2 YFSETQ, per germline. CDR3 bases: TGCGCCAGCAGCTCTAGCGGAAGATTGAGATCAGATACGCAGTATTTT. It specifies CASSSSGRLRSDTQYF.

This clonotype has at least ten counts. The chain uses TRBV10-2 and TRBJ2-3; a weak D match, TRBD2 (6 bases). Trimming left V 1 base short and J 3 bases short, with 8 bases between. The germline V gene has CDR1 WSHSY and CDR2 SAAADI. There are 14 residues in the CDR3. CDR3 loop: CASSEYGLTDTQYF. CDR3 bases: TGCGCCAGCAGTGAGTACGGACTAACAGATACGCAGTATTTT.

This clonotype was seen repeatedly, ten times or more. The gene calls are TRBV2 and TRBJ2-3; the D is unclear. The CDR3 extends over 10 amino acids. V was clipped by 9 bases and J by 3 bases, with 4 bases between them. Germline V gene data show CDR1 as SNHLY and CDR2 as FYNNEI. As DNA, the CDR3 is TGTGCCAGTCAGACAGATACGCAGTATTTT. As protein: CASQTDTQYF.

At least ten counts were recorded for this clonotype. The rearrangement uses TRBV5-6 and TRBJ2-3; 13 bases map to TRBD2. The CDR3 has 16 amino acids. Germline lookup yields CDR1 SGHDT and CDR2 YYEEEE. J lost 3 bases, V lost 4 bases, and 5 bases had no gene match. CDR3 nucleotide sequence: TGTGCCAGCAGCCTGGGACTAGCGGGGAATACAGATACGCAGTATTTT. Its translation is CASSLGLAGNTDTQYF.

This clonotype was observed many times. V and J are TRBV20-1 and TRBJ2-2; D possibly corresponds to TRBD2 (5 bases). CDR3 length equals 15 residues. Germline assignment: CDR1 DFQATT and CDR2 SNEGSKA (reference sequence). The V end was cut by 2 bases, the J end by 5 bases, with 15 bases between. CDR3 in amino acids: CSARLAAVLTGELFF. The CDR3 DNA is TGCAGTGCTAGATTGGCAGCGGTTCTTACCGGGGAGCTGTTTTTT.

This clonotype was seen repeatedly, ten times or more. The gene calls are TRBV6-2 or TRBV6-3 and TRBJ2-7; D is unclear. Deletions cut 2 bases from V and 3 bases from J, with 8 bases between. Germline V CDR1 and CDR2: MNHEY, SVGEGT. The CDR3 contains 13 residues. The CDR3, as DNA: TGTGCCAGCAGTTACACAGCCTTCTACGAGCAGTACTTC. Translating gives CASSYTAFYEQYF.

This clonotype was seen many times. This chain uses TRBV6-2 or TRBV6-3 with TRBJ2-7, with 7 bases fitting TRBD2. The CDR3 is 17 residues long. Losses at the gene ends were 0 bases for V and 3 bases for J; bases not matched to a gene: 11. From germline, CDR1 is MNHEY and CDR2 SVGEGT. In DNA form, the CDR3 reads TGTGCCAGCAGTTACTCGAGTCGTCGCCGGGGGGACTACGAGCAGTACTTC. It codes for CASSYSSRRRGDYEQYF.

In its sample, this clonotype was seen many times. This chain uses TRBV7-8 with TRBJ1-2; 7 positions match TRBD1. The V gene end was trimmed by 3 bases and the J gene end by 3 bases; junction bases not matched to a gene: 4. Germline V gene data show CDR1 as SGHVS and CDR2 as FQNEAQ. This CDR3 is 14 amino acids long. CDR3 residues: CASSFRGQDYGYTF. The DNA of the CDR3 is TGTGCCAGCAGCTTTAGGGGGCAGGACTATGGCTACACCTTC.

The rearrangement links TRBV15 to TRBJ1-5, with D possibly matching TRBD1 (5 bases). The CDR3 loop spans 17 amino acids. Looked up from germline, CDR1 is LNHNV and CDR2 is YYDKDF (reference sequence). V was clipped by 2 bases and J by 7 bases, with 21 bases between them. The CDR3 sequence: CATSRTRSRGRGQPQHF. The CDR3 DNA reads as TGTGCCACCAGCAGAACCCGGAGTAGGGGCCGGGGGCAGCCCCAGCATTTT.

This clonotype was seen repeatedly, ten times or more. The chain carries TRBV5-1 and TRBJ1-1; D is uncertain. This CDR3 comprises 14 residues. Germline V gene lookup returns CDR1 SGHRS and CDR2 YFSETQ. V gave up 0 bases and J gave up 2 bases, with 8 bases separating them. The CDR3 DNA is TGCGCCAGCAGCTTGGATGGGTTCAACACTGAAGCTTTCTTT. Amino acids: CASSLDGFNTEAFF. The full variable domain, its missing parts supplied by reference TRBV5-1 and TRBJ1-1, is KAGVTQTPRYLIKTRGQQVTLSCSPISGHRSVSWYQQTPGQGLQFLFEYFSETQRNKGNFPGRFSGRQFSNSRSEMNVSTLELGDSALYLCASSLDGFNTEAFFGQGTRLTVV.

This clonotype was observed many times. The genes are TRBV5-1 and TRBJ2-3, with 14 nucleotides matching TRBD2. Trimming at V came to 4 bases and at J to 5 bases, leaving 6 bases not matched to a gene. CDR1 and CDR2 (germline): SGHRS, YFSETQ. CDR3 length: 16 residues. As DNA, the CDR3 is TGCGCCAGCAGCCCGGGGACTAGCGGGAGAGGAGATACGCAGTATTTT. Translation: CASSPGTSGRGDTQYF.

This clonotype was counted ten times or more. CDR3 sequence (DNA): TGCAGCGTTCAGAACACTGAAGCTTTCTTT. The encoded protein is CSVQNTEAFF. V and J are TRBV29-1 and TRBJ1-1; D not resolved. Trimming cost V 5 bases and J 1 base, with 2 bases left between them. CDR3 size: 10 residues. Per germline, CDR1 SQVTM and CDR2 ANQGSEA.

The sample holds many counts of this clonotype. This sequence joins TRBV5-1 and TRBJ2-7; 8 bases line up with TRBD1. The CDR3 loop spans 15 amino acids. CDR1 is SGHRS and CDR2 is YFSETQ in the germline V gene. V shed 0 bases, J shed 5 bases, and the junction held 7 bases outside the gene matches. CDR3 protein: CASSLGTGYQDEQYF. CDR3 DNA sequence: TGCGCCAGCAGCTTGGGGACAGGGTACCAAGACGAGCAGTACTTC.

This clonotype was seen ten or more times. The V gene is TRBV24-1, the J gene TRBJ2-2; no firm D call. Germline CDR1 reads KGHDR; CDR2 reads SFDVKD. Between the trimmed V and J ends, which lost 5 bases and 3 bases, there was a span of 9 bases. This CDR3 contains 14 residues. The CDR3: CATSGFRYTGELFF. The CDR3 DNA sequence: TGTGCCACCAGTGGATTCCGATACACCGGGGAGCTGTTTTTT.

This clonotype occurred a few times. Here the CDR3 reads CSVESEGRGYTF. CDR3 coding DNA: TGCAGCGTTGAAAGTGAGGGTCGGGGCTACACCTTC. This sequence joins TRBV29-1 and TRBJ1-2; no clear D. V shed 2 bases and J shed 8 bases, with 12 bases lying between them. This CDR3 has 12 amino acids. The germline V gene has CDR1 SQVTM and CDR2 ANQGSEA.

The rearrangement joins TRBV18 to TRBJ2-3; D gene unclear. The CDR3 has 14 residues. In germline, CDR1 is KGHSH, CDR2 LQKENI. V lost 0 bases and J lost 3, with 7 bases in between. The CDR3 region is CASSPPGLTDTQYF. Here the CDR3 DNA reads TGTGCCAGCTCACCACCCGGGTTAACAGATACGCAGTATTTT.